This T cell receptor beta chain is drawn from a study of cytomegalovirus exposure and HLA in healthy donors. Germline V lookup: CDR1 MNHNS, CDR2 SASEGT. Trimming took 6 bases from V and 8 from J; bases not matched to a gene: 6. The CDR3 runs 12 residues. PCR amplification relied on 60 Vbeta primers (plus 13 Jbeta primers). Method: immunoSEQ multiplex PCR; TCRdb's copy keeps in-frame clones and lacks some. The profile shows tens of thousands of clones, roughly 85% of them singletons. To note about this clone: Its specificity is not known.

Study findings and constraints: Some 150 TCR beta chains were listed as cytomegalovirus-associated.

The chain combines TRBV6-1 with TRBJ1-1; 7 bases are shared with TRBD1. The receptor's source is a man aged 25 to 40 in good health and CMV-seronegative. Sequenced sample: PBMCs. In DNA, the CDR3 is TGTGCCAGCAGCGCGGAGGGGGCCGAAGCTTTCTTT. This sequence encodes CASSAEGAEAFF.